This entry describes one TCR beta chain. Its antigen is still unknown. This sample is drawn from a study of cytomegalovirus exposure and HLA in healthy donors. Overall study findings and caveats: Researchers reportedly found TCR beta sequences accurately predicted most subjects' HLA-A and HLA-B alleles. Rarity held for most TCR sequences, but there were some public TCRs that occurred in many donors.

Vbeta (60) and Jbeta (13) primers were used in the PCR. TCRdb's copy holds only in-frame clones and misses some; the assay was immunoSEQ multiplex PCR. Of about 60,000 clones listed, about 71% were seen once; the top ten hold approximately 19%. Sequencing was carried out using PBMCs. The receptor was derived from a woman aged 55-70 years in good health and CMV-seropositive.

The CDR3 here is CASSYSRYTDTQYF. CDR3 DNA: TGTGCCAGCAGTTACTCGAGATACACAGATACGCAGTATTTT. This chain joins TRBV6-5 and TRBJ2-3; D unclear. Looked up from germline, CDR1 is MNHEY and CDR2 is SVGAGI. This CDR3 is built from 14 residues. V shed 0 bases and J shed 2 bases, with 6 bases lying between them.